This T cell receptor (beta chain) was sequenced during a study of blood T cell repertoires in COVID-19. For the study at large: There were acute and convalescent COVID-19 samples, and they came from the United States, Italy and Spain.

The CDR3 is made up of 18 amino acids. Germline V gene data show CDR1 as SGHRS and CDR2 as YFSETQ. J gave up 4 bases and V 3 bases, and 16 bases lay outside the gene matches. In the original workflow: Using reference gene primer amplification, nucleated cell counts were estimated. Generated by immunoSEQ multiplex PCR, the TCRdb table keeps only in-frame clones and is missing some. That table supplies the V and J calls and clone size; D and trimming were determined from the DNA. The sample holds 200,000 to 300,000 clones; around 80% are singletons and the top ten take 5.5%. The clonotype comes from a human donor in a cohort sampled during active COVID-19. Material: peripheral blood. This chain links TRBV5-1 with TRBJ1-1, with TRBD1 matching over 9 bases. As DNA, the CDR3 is TGCGCCAGCAGCTCGCTATTTTCACAGGGGGCGATGAGCACTGAAGCTTTCTTT. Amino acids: CASSSLFSQGAMSTEAFF. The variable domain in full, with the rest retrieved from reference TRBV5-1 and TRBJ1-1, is KAGVTQTPRYLIKTRGQQVTLSCSPISGHRSVSWYQQTPGQGLQFLFEYFSETQRNKGNFPGRFSGRQFSNSRSEMNVSTLELGDSALYLCASSSLFSQGAMSTEAFFGQGTRLTVV.